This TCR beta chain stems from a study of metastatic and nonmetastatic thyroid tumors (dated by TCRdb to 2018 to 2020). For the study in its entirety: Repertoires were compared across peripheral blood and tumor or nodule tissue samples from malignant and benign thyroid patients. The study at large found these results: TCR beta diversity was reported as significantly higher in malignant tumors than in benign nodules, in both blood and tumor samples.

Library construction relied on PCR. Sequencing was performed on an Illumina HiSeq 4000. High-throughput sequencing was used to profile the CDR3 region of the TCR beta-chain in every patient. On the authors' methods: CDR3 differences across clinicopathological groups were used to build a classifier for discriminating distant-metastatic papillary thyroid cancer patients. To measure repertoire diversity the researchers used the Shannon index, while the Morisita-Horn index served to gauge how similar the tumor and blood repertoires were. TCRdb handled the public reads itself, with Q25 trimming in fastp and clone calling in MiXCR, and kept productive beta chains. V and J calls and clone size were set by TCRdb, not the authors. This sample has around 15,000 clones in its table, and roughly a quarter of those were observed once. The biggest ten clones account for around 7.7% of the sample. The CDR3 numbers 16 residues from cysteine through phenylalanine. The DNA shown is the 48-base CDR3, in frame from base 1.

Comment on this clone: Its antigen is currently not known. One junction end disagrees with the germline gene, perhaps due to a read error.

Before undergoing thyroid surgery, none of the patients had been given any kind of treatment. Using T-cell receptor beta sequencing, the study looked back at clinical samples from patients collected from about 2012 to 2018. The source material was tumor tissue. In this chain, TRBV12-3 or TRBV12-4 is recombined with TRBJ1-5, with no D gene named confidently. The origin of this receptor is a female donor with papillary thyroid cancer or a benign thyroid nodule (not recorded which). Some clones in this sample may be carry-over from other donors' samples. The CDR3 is CASSLAVSDSNQPQHF. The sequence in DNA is TGTGCCAGCAGTTTAGCGGTCAGTGATAGCAATCAGCCCCAGCACTTT.